This TCR beta chain was observed in a study of lymphopenia after photon versus proton radiotherapy. Repertoires were generated with immunoSEQ multiplex PCR, while TCRdb's copy carries only in-frame clones and drops some. The table includes some 20,000 clones, almost 85% detected once. Germline V lookup: CDR1 MDHEN, CDR2 SYDVKM. The V gene end was trimmed by 6 bases and the J gene end by 7 bases; junction bases not matched to a gene: 8. CDR3 length: 13 residues. This clone was counted between two and nine times. The TCR was taken from a woman aged 50 to 60 with pancreatic cancer. The material was peripheral blood, obtained from a patient treated with photon-based radiotherapy. V and J are TRBV28 and TRBJ2-7; 8 bases map to TRBD1. CDR3 coding DNA: TGTGCCAGCAGACCTACAGGGGGAAGGGAGCAGTACTTC. This encodes CASRPTGGREQYF.